This T cell receptor beta chain appears in the sequencing data of a study of T cell repertoires in cytomegalovirus infection. Study-wide background: Public TCR beta signatures were indicative of both CMV infection and a matching HLA type.

In the case of this clonotype: Antigen: not known.

V lost 3 bases, J lost 7 bases, and 19 bases lay in between. CDR3 length equals 15 residues. CDR1 and CDR2 (germline): WSHSY, SAAADI. TCRdb redid the calling of the reads with MiXCR, one entry per CDR3 protein. The sample includes roughly 760,000 distinct CDR3 sequences, about a third of them seen just once. General study findings and limits: Across the ex vivo response, the dominant clonotypes were HLA-C-restricted CMV-specific TCR beta clonotypes.

The chain couples TRBV10-2 to TRBJ2-7; tentatively, D is TRBD1 (7 bases). The sequenced sample consisted of PBMCs. This TCR was recovered from a human donor in good health (CMV status not recorded). Some clones in this sample may be carry-over from other donors' samples. The CDR3 here is CASSDNRQGGREQYF. The CDR3 coding sequence is TGCGCCAGCAGTGACAATCGTCAGGGGGGTAGGGAGCAGTACTTC.